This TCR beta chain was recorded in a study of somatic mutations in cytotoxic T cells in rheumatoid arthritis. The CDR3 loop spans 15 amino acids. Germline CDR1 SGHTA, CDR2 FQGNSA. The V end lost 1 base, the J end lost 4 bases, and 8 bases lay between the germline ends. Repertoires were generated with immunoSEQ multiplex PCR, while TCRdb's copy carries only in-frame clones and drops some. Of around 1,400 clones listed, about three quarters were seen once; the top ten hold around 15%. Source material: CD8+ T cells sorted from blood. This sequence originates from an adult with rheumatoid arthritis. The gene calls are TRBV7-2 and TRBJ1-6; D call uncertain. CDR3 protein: CASSLVYEYNSPLHF. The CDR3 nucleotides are TGTGCCAGCAGCTTAGTGTATGAGTATAATTCACCCCTCCACTTT.